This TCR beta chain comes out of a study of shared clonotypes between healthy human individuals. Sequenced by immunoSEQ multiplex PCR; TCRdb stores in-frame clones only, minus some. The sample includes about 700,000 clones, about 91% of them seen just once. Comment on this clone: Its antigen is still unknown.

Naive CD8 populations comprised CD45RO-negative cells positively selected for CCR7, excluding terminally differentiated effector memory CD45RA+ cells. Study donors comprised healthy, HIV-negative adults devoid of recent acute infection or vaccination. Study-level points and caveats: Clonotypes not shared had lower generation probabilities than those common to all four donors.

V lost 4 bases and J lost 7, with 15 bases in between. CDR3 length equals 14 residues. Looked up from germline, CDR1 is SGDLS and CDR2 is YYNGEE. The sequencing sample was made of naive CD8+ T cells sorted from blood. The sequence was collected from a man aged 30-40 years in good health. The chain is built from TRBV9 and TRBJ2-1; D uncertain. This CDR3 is CASSSLEVGNEQFF. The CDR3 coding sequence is TGTGCCAGCAGCTCCCTCGAGGTGGGGAATGAGCAGTTCTTC.